This is a list of T cell receptor beta chains from one sample in a study of radiation and T cells in renal cell carcinoma. TCRdb keeps only in-frame clones here, not all; method: immunoSEQ multiplex PCR. Of about 78,000 clones in the sample, roughly nine tenths are singletons; the top ten hold 5.5% to 7%. Material: blood, obtained from a patient whose treatment included radiotherapy and nephrectomy. The receptors derive from a woman aged 70-85 years with renal cell carcinoma. Both conserved end residues are part of each CDR3. A D gene is named only where the DNA matches it firmly. The listing skips clone size in some rows; elsewhere it reads once, few, many or a size class.

TGTGCCAGCAGCCAGGGGCCTGGAAACACCATATATTTT CASSQGPGNTIYF TRBV11-3 NA TRBJ1-3 NA 13
TGTGCCAGCAGCTTAGGCGGGTTAGGGGAAAAACTGTTTTTT CASSLGGLGEKLFF TRBV7-9 NA TRBJ1-4 NA 14
TGTGCCAGCAGCCAAGAATTGAGGACAGGCTTCTATGGCTACACCTTC CASSQELRTGFYGYTF TRBV14 TRBD1 TRBJ1-2 NA 16
TGTGCCAGCAGCCCACAAGAGACCCAGTACTTC CASSPQETQYF TRBV7-2 NA TRBJ2-5 NA 11
TGTGCCAGTAGCCCCGACAGCCCCGCCAATCAGCCCCAGCATTTT CASSPDSPANQPQHF TRBV19 NA TRBJ1-5 NA 15
TGTGCCAGCAGATACACGAACAGGGTTAATGGTGGCTACACCTTC CASRYTNRVNGGYTF TRBV6-1 NA TRBJ1-2 NA 15
TGTGCCAGCAGCTTAGACTTGAAGGGGAATGGCTATGGCTACACCTTC CASSLDLKGNGYGYTF TRBV7-2 NA TRBJ1-2 NA 16
TGTGCCAGCAGCTTGGAGCGCTCTGGAAACACCATATATTTT CASSLERSGNTIYF TRBV5-4 NA TRBJ1-3 once 14
TGCGCCAGCAGCTTAGGACCTAATCAGCCCCAGCATTTT CASSLGPNQPQHF TRBV5-1 NA TRBJ1-5 once 13
TGTGCCAGCAGTGACGCTCTTGACACTGAAGCTTTCTTT CASSDALDTEAFF TRBV6-1 NA TRBJ1-1 NA 13
TGCGCCAGTGCGACAGGGATGGGTCAGCCCCAGCATTTT CASATGMGQPQHF TRBV10-2 TRBD1 TRBJ1-5 NA 13
TGTGCCAGCAGTTTCTACAGGGAAACTAATGAAAAACTGTTTTTT CASSFYRETNEKLFF TRBV27 NA TRBJ1-4 once 15
TGTGCCAGCAGCGTAGGACGGAGACCTAACACCGGGGAGCTGTTTTTT CASSVGRRPNTGELFF TRBV9 NA TRBJ2-2 NA 16
TGTGCCAGCACACTGGAGTCTTTTGGAAACACCATATATTTT CASTLESFGNTIYF TRBV6-1 NA TRBJ1-3 NA 14
TGTGCCAGCAGCTCCCCCCGACAGGGCGCCGGGGAGCTGTTTTTT CASSSPRQGAGELFF TRBV7-3 TRBD1 TRBJ2-2 NA 15
TGCAGTGCTAGGATCGAGACCCAGTACTTC CSARIETQYF TRBV20-1 NA TRBJ2-5 NA 10
TGTGCCAGCAGCTTATTTGGGGGGCAGGAGACCCAGTACTTC CASSLFGGQETQYF TRBV7-3 NA TRBJ2-5 NA 14
TGCGCCAGCAGCCCAGGACTAGCGGGGGGCCAGCAGTTCTTC CASSPGLAGGQQFF TRBV5-1 TRBD2 TRBJ2-1 once 14
TGTGCCAGCAGTTTTAGGAGGGCCCCCTACGAGCAGTACTTC CASSFRRAPYEQYF TRBV28 NA TRBJ2-7 once 14
TGCGCCAGCAGCCAACGGACGCTGGCTAACTCTGGGGCCAACGTCCTGACTTTC CASSQRTLANSGANVLTF TRBV4-3 NA TRBJ2-6 NA 18
TGCAGCGTTGGGGGAGCCCGGACGCTGGTTACTGAAGCTTTCTTT CSVGGARTLVTEAFF TRBV29-1 NA TRBJ1-1 NA 15
TGCGCCAGCAGCTTGGAACTAGCGGGGGATCTCAACACCGGGGAGCTGTTTTTT CASSLELAGDLNTGELFF TRBV5-1 TRBD2 TRBJ2-2 NA 18
TGTGCCAGTAGTATCTGGAGGTCAGGGATACCTGGCTACACCTTC CASSIWRSGIPGYTF TRBV19 NA TRBJ1-2 NA 15
TGTGCCAGCAGAGAGACAGGGGTGACCTACGAGCAGTACTTC CASRETGVTYEQYF TRBV2 TRBD1 TRBJ2-7 NA 14
TGTGCCAGTAGTGTACTCAGCGGTTGGAACACCTTC CASSVLSGWNTF TRBV19 NA TRBJ1-2 NA 12
TGTGCCAGCACCCTCGAGGAGTTCACAGATACGCAGTATTTT CASTLEEFTDTQYF TRBV6-1 NA TRBJ2-3 NA 14
TGTGCCAGCAGCTCGGATTATAGCAATCAGCCCCAGCATTTT CASSSDYSNQPQHF TRBV7-9 NA TRBJ1-5 NA 14
TGTGCCAGCACCGAAGGGAACAGGGGCTATGGCTACACCTTC CASTEGNRGYGYTF TRBV6-1 TRBD1 TRBJ1-2 NA 14
TGTGCCAGCAGTGGTAGGGAGTTCTTC CASSGREFF TRBV6-1 NA TRBJ2-1 NA 9
TGTGCCAGCAGCTTAGATCTGCAGGGGAGAAGGTATAATTCACCCCTCCACTTT CASSLDLQGRRYNSPLHF TRBV11-2 NA TRBJ1-6 NA 18
TGTGCCAGTAGTGACCGGGGCGGTCAGCCCCAGCATTTT CASSDRGGQPQHF TRBV19 NA TRBJ1-5 NA 13
TGCGCCAGCACCGCTTCGGGGTCCGCAGAGACCCAGTACTTC CASTASGSAETQYF TRBV5-1 NA TRBJ2-5 NA 14
TGCGCCAGCAGCTTGAGAGGGGAATGGGGTGAAAAACTGTTTTTT CASSLRGEWGEKLFF TRBV5-1 NA TRBJ1-4 NA 15
TGTGCCAGCAGGGACAGGACAGATACGCAGTATTTT CASRDRTDTQYF TRBV6-6 TRBD1 TRBJ2-3 NA 12
TGTGCCAGCCGCCTGGGGGGGCCGAACAATGAGCAGTTCTTC CASRLGGPNNEQFF TRBV7-9 NA TRBJ2-1 NA 14
TGCGCCAGCAGCCGCGCCGGAGATACGCAGTATTTT CASSRAGDTQYF TRBV5-1 NA TRBJ2-3 NA 12
TGTGCCAGTAGTAACCTAAATTCACCCCTCCACTTT CASSNLNSPLHF TRBV19 NA TRBJ1-6 few 12
TGTGCCAGCAGCCAGGAGGATGCGGGGGGATCGAAAGATACGCAGTATTTT CASSQEDAGGSKDTQYF TRBV4-2 TRBD2 TRBJ2-3 NA 17
TGTGCCAGCAGCTTAGGGGACAGGGTGCACGAGCAGTACTTC CASSLGDRVHEQYF TRBV7-2 TRBD1 TRBJ2-7 NA 14
TGTGCCATCAGTGATGGGACAGGGGATACCGGGGAGCTGTTTTTT CAISDGTGDTGELFF TRBV10-3 TRBD1 TRBJ2-2 once 15
TGCGCCAGCAGCCAAGTGTTGGACACTGAAGCTTTCTTT CASSQVLDTEAFF TRBV4-3 NA TRBJ1-1 few 13
TGTGCCAGCCGAGCGGTGGGGGATTCACCCCTCCACTTT CASRAVGDSPLHF TRBV6-1 NA TRBJ1-6 NA 13
TGTGCCAGCTGGGGACTAGTCATGGGGGAGCAGTACTTC CASWGLVMGEQYF TRBV9 TRBD2 TRBJ2-5 NA 13
TGTGCCAGCAGCGGGGAGGGACTAGCGGGTTACAATGAGCAGTTCTTC CASSGEGLAGYNEQFF TRBV9 TRBD2 TRBJ2-1 NA 16